These T cell receptor beta chains were read from a single sample in a study of spatial heterogeneity in lung cancer. TCRdb itself ran the 5' RACE reads through MiXCR, one entry per CDR3 protein. The repertoire holds some 97,000 distinct CDR3 sequences, with approximately 4.4% as singletons. The material sequenced was lung tumor tissue, taken at surgery. The source of these receptors is a male donor with early-stage non-small cell lung cancer. CDR3s include the opening cysteine and the closing phenylalanine or tryptophan. Each record gives: D gene, V gene, clone size, CDR3 length, J gene, CDR3 protein, CDR3 DNA. The D gene is left open where the match is weak. A clone size is listed for some rows: how often the clone was seen (once, few, many), or a class if it is expanded.

d_call: TRBD1
v_call: TRBV25-1
clone_size: many
cdr3_length: 16
j_call: TRBJ2-1
cdr3_aa: CASSEWDGTGVNEQFF
cdr3_nt: TGTGCCAGCAGTGAATGGGATGGAACAGGGGTGAATGAGCAGTTCTTC

d_call: -
v_call: TRBV20-1
clone_size: -
cdr3_length: 12
j_call: TRBJ2-1
cdr3_aa: CSARPSGTEQFF
cdr3_nt: TGCAGTGCTAGACCTTCCGGTACTGAGCAGTTCTTC

d_call: TRBD1
v_call: TRBV7-9
clone_size: few
cdr3_length: 14
j_call: TRBJ2-1
cdr3_aa: CASSSGTGGDEQFF
cdr3_nt: TGTGCCAGCAGCTCCGGGACAGGGGGGGATGAGCAGTTCTTC

d_call: -
v_call: TRBV12-3/TRBV12-4
clone_size: medium-sized
cdr3_length: 15
j_call: TRBJ1-3
cdr3_aa: CASSSYMVVENTIYF
cdr3_nt: TGTGCCAGCAGTTCCTACATGGTGGTCGAAAACACCATATATTTT

d_call: -
v_call: TRBV12-3/TRBV12-4
clone_size: many
cdr3_length: 14
j_call: TRBJ1-2
cdr3_aa: CASSSLGRRGGYTF
cdr3_nt: TGTGCCAGCAGTTCCCTCGGGAGAAGGGGTGGCTACACCTTC

d_call: -
v_call: TRBV29-1
clone_size: many
cdr3_length: 12
j_call: TRBJ2-5
cdr3_aa: CSVVFVLETQYF
cdr3_nt: TGCAGCGTTGTCTTTGTTTTAGAGACCCAGTACTTC

d_call: TRBD2
v_call: TRBV5-1
clone_size: -
cdr3_length: 14
j_call: TRBJ2-1
cdr3_aa: CASSSGSLYNEQFF
cdr3_nt: TGCGCCAGCTCTAGCGGGAGCCTTTACAATGAGCAGTTCTTC

d_call: TRBD1
v_call: TRBV4-1
clone_size: many
cdr3_length: 15
j_call: TRBJ1-2
cdr3_aa: CASSQQWTGLAGYTF
cdr3_nt: TGCGCCAGCAGCCAACAATGGACAGGGCTGGCCGGCTACACCTTC

d_call: TRBD1
v_call: TRBV2
clone_size: few
cdr3_length: 14
j_call: TRBJ2-1
cdr3_aa: CASSRWTGYNEQFF
cdr3_nt: TGTGCCAGCAGTCGATGGACAGGCTACAATGAGCAGTTCTTC

d_call: -
v_call: TRBV12-3/TRBV12-4
clone_size: many
cdr3_length: 15
j_call: TRBJ1-1
cdr3_aa: CASSFGQGRNTEAFF
cdr3_nt: TGTGCCAGCAGTTTCGGGCAGGGAAGAAACACTGAAGCTTTCTTT

d_call: -
v_call: TRBV12-5
clone_size: -
cdr3_length: 12
j_call: TRBJ2-2
cdr3_aa: CASGLATGELFF
cdr3_nt: TGTGCTAGTGGTTTAGCCACCGGGGAGCTGTTTTTT

d_call: TRBD2
v_call: TRBV20-1
clone_size: many
cdr3_length: 17
j_call: TRBJ2-2
cdr3_aa: CSARGGLAGADTGELFF
cdr3_nt: TGCAGTGCTAGAGGGGGACTAGCGGGAGCCGACACCGGGGAGCTGTTTTTT

d_call: TRBD1
v_call: TRBV20-1
clone_size: many
cdr3_length: 17
j_call: TRBJ2-7
cdr3_aa: CSARERLRDRGDYEQYF
cdr3_nt: TGCAGTGCTAGAGAACGCCTACGGGACAGGGGTGACTACGAGCAGTACTTC

d_call: -
v_call: TRBV7-8
clone_size: many
cdr3_length: 15
j_call: TRBJ2-1
cdr3_aa: CASSSRTTRGNEQFF
cdr3_nt: TGTGCCAGCAGCTCCCGAACTACTAGGGGTAATGAGCAGTTCTTC